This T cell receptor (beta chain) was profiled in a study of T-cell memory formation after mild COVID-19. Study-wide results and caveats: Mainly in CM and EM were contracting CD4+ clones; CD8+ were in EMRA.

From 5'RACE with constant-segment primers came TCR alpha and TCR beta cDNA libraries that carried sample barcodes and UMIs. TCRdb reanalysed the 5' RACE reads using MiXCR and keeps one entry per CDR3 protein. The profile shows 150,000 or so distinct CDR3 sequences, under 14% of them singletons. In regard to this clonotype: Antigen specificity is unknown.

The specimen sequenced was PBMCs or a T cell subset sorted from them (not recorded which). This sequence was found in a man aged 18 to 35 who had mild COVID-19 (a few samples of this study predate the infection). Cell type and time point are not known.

As DNA, the CDR3 is TGTGCCAGCAGCTTCTTCCAGGGGCAGAGCATTCAGTACTTC. Protein product: CASSFFQGQSIQYF. The chain joins TRBV7-2 to TRBJ2-4, with D tentatively TRBD1 (6 bases). The CDR3 covers 14 residues. CDR1 and CDR2 from the germline V gene are SGHTA and FQGNSA. Between the trimmed V and J ends, which lost 3 bases and 9 bases, there was a span of 15 bases.